This T cell receptor (beta chain) stems from a study of control samples from healthy donors and cancer patients. There are 14 residues in the CDR3. Deletions cut 1 base from V and 7 bases from J, with 11 bases between. CDR1 is LNHDA, CDR2 SQIVND, per germline (reference sequence). Profiled with immunoSEQ multiplex PCR; TCRdb holds only in-frame clones, not every one. The sample carries tens of thousands of clones, 75% to 95% recorded once. The receptor comes from a middle-aged man in good health. The sequenced sample consisted of blood. The V and J genes are TRBV19 and TRBJ1-5; D is possibly TRBD1 (6 bases). The CDR3 region has the DNA TGTGCCAGTAGTATAGGGGGGCAAGAGCAGCCCCAGCATTTT. The encoded protein is CASSIGGQEQPQHF.